Listed below are T cell receptor beta chains from one sample, sequenced in a study of T cells after yellow fever vaccination. TCRdb redid the calling of the 5' RACE reads with MiXCR, one entry per CDR3 protein. This sample has roughly 79,000 distinct CDR3 sequences, with approximately 7.3% found just once. Sample: CD8+ T cells sorted from PBMCs, taken more than 8 days after the first yellow fever vaccination. The receptors were gathered from a man aged 18 to 30 who received the YFV17D yellow fever vaccine. Both conserved end residues are part of each CDR3. The D gene is left open where the match is weak. Only some rows state a clone size, as once, few, many or a class for expanded clones.

clone size: many; D gene: TRBD1; V gene: TRBV9; J gene: TRBJ1-4; CDR3 length: 13; CDR3 protein: CASNSGTVEKLFF; CDR3 DNA: TGTGCCAGCAACTCCGGGACAGTGGAAAAACTGTTTTTT
clone size: NA; D gene: TRBD1; V gene: TRBV9; J gene: TRBJ2-5; CDR3 length: 15; CDR3 protein: CASSGDRGWWETQYF; CDR3 DNA: TGTGCCAGCAGCGGGGACAGGGGCTGGTGGGAGACCCAGTACTTC
clone size: many; D gene: NA; V gene: TRBV15; J gene: TRBJ1-5; CDR3 length: 13; CDR3 protein: CATSSDRRQPQHF; CDR3 DNA: TGTGCCACCAGCAGCGATCGGCGGCAGCCCCAGCATTTT
clone size: many; D gene: NA; V gene: TRBV4-3; J gene: TRBJ2-1; CDR3 length: 15; CDR3 protein: CASSQDTPTYNEQFF; CDR3 DNA: TGCGCCAGCAGCCAAGATACTCCGACCTACAATGAGCAGTTCTTC
clone size: NA; D gene: TRBD2; V gene: TRBV20-1; J gene: TRBJ2-1; CDR3 length: 16; CDR3 protein: CSAWVSGGSPYNEQFF; CDR3 DNA: TGCAGTGCTTGGGTTAGCGGGGGGTCGCCCTACAATGAGCAGTTCTTC
clone size: many; D gene: NA; V gene: TRBV12-3/TRBV12-4; J gene: TRBJ2-7; CDR3 length: 12; CDR3 protein: CASGDPRNKQYF; CDR3 DNA: TGTGCCAGCGGGGATCCCAGAAACAAGCAGTACTTC
clone size: NA; D gene: NA; V gene: TRBV2; J gene: TRBJ2-1; CDR3 length: 14; CDR3 protein: CASRSGTLYNEQFF; CDR3 DNA: TGTGCCAGCAGGAGCGGGACACTCTACAATGAGCAGTTCTTC
clone size: many; D gene: NA; V gene: TRBV10-1; J gene: TRBJ2-3; CDR3 length: 13; CDR3 protein: CASSAGLTDTQYF; CDR3 DNA: TGCGCCAGCAGTGCCGGTCTCACAGATACGCAGTATTTT
clone size: NA; D gene: TRBD2; V gene: TRBV5-1; J gene: TRBJ2-1; CDR3 length: 15; CDR3 protein: CASSLRLAGPDGQFF; CDR3 DNA: TGCGCCAGCAGCTTGAGACTAGCGGGGCCGGACGGTCAGTTCTTC
clone size: few; D gene: NA; V gene: TRBV27; J gene: TRBJ2-3; CDR3 length: 13; CDR3 protein: CASSFGRSDTQYF; CDR3 DNA: TGTGCCAGCAGTTTCGGGAGATCAGATACGCAGTATTTT
clone size: few; D gene: TRBD2; V gene: TRBV9; J gene: TRBJ2-1; CDR3 length: 15; CDR3 protein: CASSDSGGARTALGF; CDR3 DNA: TGTGCCAGCAGCGATAGCGGGGGGGCCCGGACAGCGTTGGGTTTC
clone size: once; D gene: TRBD1; V gene: TRBV30; J gene: TRBJ2-7; CDR3 length: 16; CDR3 protein: CAWGEPRGRSSYEQYF; CDR3 DNA: TGTGCCTGGGGAGAGCCCAGGGGGCGGAGCTCCTACGAGCAGTACTTC
clone size: many; D gene: NA; V gene: TRBV7-6; J gene: TRBJ1-2; CDR3 length: 13; CDR3 protein: CASSLGGSYGYTF; CDR3 DNA: TGTGCCAGCAGCTTAGGCGGCAGCTATGGCTACACCTTC
clone size: few; D gene: NA; V gene: TRBV7-2; J gene: TRBJ1-1; CDR3 length: 15; CDR3 protein: CASSPSGGGSSEAFF; CDR3 DNA: TGTGCCAGCAGCCCATCCGGGGGAGGTAGCTCTGAAGCTTTCTTT
clone size: NA; D gene: TRBD2; V gene: TRBV25-1; J gene: TRBJ2-7; CDR3 length: 16; CDR3 protein: CASSEYKLGGTYEQYF; CDR3 DNA: TGTGCCAGCAGTGAATACAAGTTGGGAGGGACCTACGAGCAGTACTTC
clone size: many; D gene: NA; V gene: TRBV4-2; J gene: TRBJ2-3; CDR3 length: 13; CDR3 protein: CASRGKLRDTQYF; CDR3 DNA: TGTGCCAGCCGGGGGAAACTAAGAGATACGCAGTATTTT
clone size: many; D gene: NA; V gene: TRBV4-1; J gene: TRBJ1-5; CDR3 length: 15; CDR3 protein: CASSQVDGRDQPQHF; CDR3 DNA: TGCGCCAGCAGCCAAGTGGACGGGCGGGATCAGCCCCAGCATTTT
clone size: NA; D gene: TRBD1; V gene: TRBV6-1; J gene: TRBJ2-7; CDR3 length: 14; CDR3 protein: CASRPPGQGTEQYF; CDR3 DNA: TGTGCCAGCAGACCCCCGGGACAGGGGACCGAGCAGTACTTC
clone size: few; D gene: NA; V gene: TRBV19; J gene: TRBJ2-5; CDR3 length: 13; CDR3 protein: CASGNGGGETQYF; CDR3 DNA: TGTGCCAGTGGAAACGGGGGCGGTGAGACCCAGTACTTC